A single sample gave rise to the 26 T cell receptor beta chains below, sequenced in a study of blood T cell repertoires in COVID-19. Repertoires were generated with immunoSEQ multiplex PCR, while TCRdb's copy carries only in-frame clones and drops some. The sample records about 400,000 clones, about 88% being singletons. Input material: PBMCs or T cells enriched from blood (not recorded which). The receptors here all came from a woman aged 25 to 39 who had recovered from COVID-19.

This chain links TRBV5-1 with TRBJ2-3; 11 nucleotides match TRBD2. The V and J ends lost 2 bases and 4 bases, in that order; junction bases with no gene match: 3. Looked up from germline, CDR1 is SGHRS and CDR2 is YFSETQ. This CDR3 spans 15 amino acids. CDR3 DNA sequence: TGCGCCAGCAGCTTTACTAGCGGGAGACCAGATACGCAGTATTTT. It encodes CASSFTSGRPDTQYF.

Only one count was recorded for this clone. The chain carries TRBV6-5 and TRBJ1-1, with a tentative D call TRBD1 (6 bases). Germline V CDR1 and CDR2: MNHEY, SVGAGI. Trimming took 10 bases from V and 7 from J, leaving 19 bases between them. This CDR3 is built from 13 residues. The CDR3 loop is CATLSWGGNEAFF. The CDR3, as DNA: TGTGCCACCCTCTCCTGGGGGGGCAATGAAGCTTTCTTT.

This rearrangement joins TRBV18 to TRBJ2-1; D ambiguous. The V end lost 6 bases, the J end lost 4 bases, and 4 bases lay between the germline ends. In germline, CDR1 is KGHSH, CDR2 LQKENI. The CDR3 runs to 11 residues. For the CDR3, the DNA is TGTGCCAGCTCCTTATACAATGAGCAGTTCTTC. Protein sequence: CASSLYNEQFF.

The V and J genes are TRBV30 and TRBJ1-6; D may be TRBD1 (5 bases). The V end was cut by 0 bases, the J end by 8 bases, with 11 bases between. The germline V gene has CDR1 GTSNPN and CDR2 SVGIG (reference sequence). The CDR3 length is 14 residues. The CDR3: CAWSVTRVDSPLHF. The CDR3, as DNA: TGTGCCTGGAGTGTAACCAGGGTTGATTCACCCCTCCACTTT.

The chain uses TRBV5-1 and TRBJ1-5; TRBD1 agrees at 9 bases. The CDR3 covers 16 residues. V shed 0 bases and J 5 bases; nucleotides not matched to a gene: 6. CDR1 is SGHRS, CDR2 YFSETQ, per germline. In DNA form, the CDR3 reads TGCGCCAGCAGCTTGGGTCCCGGACAGGGGCATCAGCCCCAGCATTTT. Encoded protein: CASSLGPGQGHQPQHF.

V and J are TRBV18 and TRBJ2-1, with TRBD2 identical over 16 bases. The trim removed 3 bases at V and 8 bases at J, leaving 1 base unmatched. The germline V gene encodes CDR1 KGHSH and CDR2 LQKENI. This CDR3 region has 15 residues. CDR3 in DNA: TGTGCCAGCTCACCCGGGACTAGCGGGAGGGATGAGCAGTTCTTC. Amino acid sequence: CASSPGTSGRDEQFF.

The chain recombines TRBV29-1 with TRBJ1-4, with 11 bases matching TRBD1. This CDR3 spans 14 amino acids. CDR1 is SQVTM and CDR2 is ANQGSEA in the germline V gene. V dropped 3 bases and J dropped 7; count of bases not matched to a gene: 4. CDR3 loop: CSVDPGQGGEKLFF. The CDR3 DNA reads TGCAGCGTTGACCCGGGACAGGGGGGTGAAAAACTGTTTTTT.

The chain uses TRBV20-1 and TRBJ2-1; no reliable D call. The CDR3 runs to 11 residues. CDR1 DFQATT and CDR2 SNEGSKA come from the germline V gene (reference sequence). Trimming removed 0 bases at V and 10 bases at J, with 7 bases between. CDR3 nucleotide sequence: TGCAGTGCTAGAGACGACTGGGAGCAGTTCTTC. It yields the protein CSARDDWEQFF.

The chain couples TRBV12-5 to TRBJ1-1, with 10 bases that match TRBD1. V trimming: 6 bases; J trimming: 3 bases; junction bases outside the gene matches: 7. The CDR3 length is 15 residues. Germline V gene lookup returns CDR1 LGHNT and CDR2 FRNRAP. CDR3 in DNA: TGTGCTAGTGGGGAAAGACAGGGGGCCTACACTGAAGCTTTCTTT. Translating it yields CASGERQGAYTEAFF.

The V gene is TRBV14, the J gene TRBJ2-5, with 9 bases matching TRBD1. The V gene's germline CDR1 is SGHDN and CDR2 FVKESK. The CDR3 covers 15 residues. J gave up 5 bases and V 1 base, and 5 bases lay outside the gene matches. The CDR3 bases are TGTGCCAGCAGCCAAGCCACAGGGGGCCGGGAGACCCAGTACTTC. Translating it yields CASSQATGGRETQYF. The variable domain in full, with the rest retrieved from reference TRBV14 and TRBJ2-5, is EAGVTQFPSHSVIEKGQTVTLRCDPISGHDNLYWYRRVMGKEIKFLLHFVKESKQDESGMPNNRFLAERTGGTYSTLKVQPAELEDSGVYFCASSQATGGRETQYFGPGTRLLVL.

The chain employs TRBV13 and TRBJ2-3; 10 positions match TRBD1. The CDR3 is 15 amino acids. With V trimmed by 4 bases and J by 6 bases, 7 bases remained unmatched. Per the germline V gene, CDR1 is PRHDT and CDR2 is FYEKMQ (reference sequence). The CDR3 protein is CASSYRDRGLDTQYF. The CDR3 DNA is TGTGCCAGCAGCTACCGGGACAGGGGTTTGGATACGCAGTATTTT.

V is TRBV19 and J is TRBJ2-6; a weak D match, TRBD2 (5 bases). This CDR3 comprises 20 residues. Trimming removed 6 bases from V and 0 bases from J, with 24 bases in between. The germline V gene has CDR1 LNHDA and CDR2 SQIVND (reference sequence). CDR3 DNA sequence: TGTGCCAGTAGGGTTCTTATCGGACGGGCCCGGGACTCTGGGGCCAACGTCCTGACTTTC. Its translation: CASRVLIGRARDSGANVLTF.

The rearrangement joins TRBV11-3 to TRBJ2-6; D might be TRBD2 (6 bases). Germline V lookup: CDR1 SGHNT, CDR2 YENEEA. V gave up 5 bases and J gave up 2 bases, with 10 bases separating them. The CDR3 contains 15 residues. For the CDR3, the DNA is TGTGCCAGCAGCCCGGGGACTGCTGGGGCCAACGTCCTGACTTTC. Amino acid sequence: CASSPGTAGANVLTF.

The chain is built from TRBV19 and TRBJ1-1, with TRBD1 identical over 7 bases. Unmatched junction bases numbered 5, after V lost 4 bases and J lost 3 bases. This CDR3 is 14 amino acids long. Germline V gene data show CDR1 as LNHDA and CDR2 as SQIVND (reference sequence). CDR3 sequence reads: CASSTQGQHTEAFF. In DNA form, the CDR3 reads TGTGCCAGTAGTACCCAGGGACAGCACACTGAAGCTTTCTTT.

The J gene is TRBJ2-2, the V gene TRBV7-9; no firm D call. V dropped 7 bases and J dropped 0 bases, with 12 bases sitting between them. The CDR3 loop spans 15 amino acids. CDR1 SEHNR and CDR2 FQNEAQ come from the germline V gene (reference sequence). The CDR3 loop reads CASTETPSNTGELFF. The CDR3 DNA reads as TGTGCCAGCACCGAGACACCATCGAACACCGGGGAGCTGTTTTTT.

The V gene is TRBV19, the J gene TRBJ1-1; D may be TRBD1 (5 bases). There are 14 residues in the CDR3. The germline V gene encodes CDR1 LNHDA and CDR2 SQIVND (reference sequence). V was pared by 6 bases and J by 1 base, with 12 bases between. CDR3 DNA: TGTGCCAGTAGCCGACAGATACAGAACACTGAAGCTTTCTTT. Encoded protein: CASSRQIQNTEAFF.

The chain combines TRBV11-2 with TRBJ1-6, with D possibly being TRBD1 (5 bases). The CDR3 covers 17 residues. V was pared by 2 bases and J by 4 bases, with 15 bases between. Germline V gene sequence: CDR1 SGHAT, CDR2 FQNNGV. CDR3 DNA: TGTGCCAGCAGCTTAATGAGACAGCGTCTTTATAATTCACCCCTCCACTTT. Protein sequence: CASSLMRQRLYNSPLHF.

V gene TRBV27 combines with J gene TRBJ2-7; D possibly corresponds to TRBD1 (5 bases). Germline CDR1 and CDR2: MNHEY and SMNVEV (reference sequence). The CDR3 consists of 16 residues. Between the trimmed V and J ends, which lost 8 bases and 7 bases, there was a span of 27 bases. The CDR3 bases are TGTGCCAGCGCCCTTCTCAGGACACCCGACTTGGGGGAGCAGTACTTC. It encodes CASALLRTPDLGEQYF.

This sequence joins TRBV14 and TRBJ2-7, with TRBD2 matching 13 bases. Germline CDR1 and CDR2: SGHDN and FVKESK. The trim removed 4 bases at V and 5 bases at J, leaving 5 bases unmatched. The CDR3 sequence is 15 residues long. CDR3 DNA sequence: TGTGCCAGCAGCCCCGGGACTAGCGGGATGAACGAGCAGTACTTC. Translation gives CASSPGTSGMNEQYF.

V usage is TRBV6-5 and J usage is TRBJ2-7; 7 nucleotides match TRBD1. Germline CDR1 is MNHEY and CDR2 is SVGAGI. The CDR3 totals 11 residues. CDR3 sequence (DNA): TGTGGCGTTAGGGGGCCGGGGGAGCAGTACTTC. Translation: CGVRGPGEQYF.

This rearrangement joins TRBV5-1 to TRBJ1-6; maybe TRBD1 (5 bases). The CDR3 is 15 amino acids. Deletions cut 2 bases from V and 6 bases from J, with 12 bases between. Germline CDR1 is SGHRS and CDR2 is YFSETQ. The CDR3 sequence is CASSLQAGPNSPLHF. CDR3 coding DNA: TGCGCCAGCAGCTTACAGGCAGGGCCTAATTCACCCCTCCACTTT.

This chain uses TRBV10-3 with TRBJ1-5; D is undetermined. CDR3 length equals 15 residues. Trimming cost V 2 bases and J 6 bases, with 14 bases left between them. Looked up from germline, CDR1 is ENHRY and CDR2 is SYGVKD. The CDR3 DNA reads TGTGCCATCAGTGAGGGACTGGTGATGAGTCAGCCCCAGCATTTT. This translates into CAISEGLVMSQPQHF.

This chain joins TRBV9 and TRBJ2-3; 9 nucleotides align to TRBD2. Germline V lookup: CDR1 SGDLS, CDR2 YYNGEE. Unmatched junction bases numbered 6, after V lost 3 bases and J lost 4 bases. The CDR3 runs to 15 residues. The chain's CDR3 is CASSDIAGVSDTQYF. The CDR3 nucleotides read TGTGCCAGCAGCGATATAGCGGGAGTTTCAGATACGCAGTATTTT.

V is TRBV7-6 and J is TRBJ2-5; 16 bases align to TRBD2. V trimming: 5 bases; J trimming: 5 bases; junction bases outside the gene matches: 5. CDR3 size: 16 residues. From germline, CDR1 is SGHVS and CDR2 FNYEAQ. The CDR3 loop reads CASSAGLAGGRETQYF. DNA of the CDR3: TGTGCCAGCAGCGCGGGACTAGCGGGGGGGCGGGAGACCCAGTACTTC.

The chain links TRBV27 to TRBJ2-1; 9 bases are a match to TRBD1. From germline, CDR1 is MNHEY and CDR2 SMNVEV (reference sequence). V gave up 4 bases and J gave up 0 bases; unmatched junction bases: 4. This CDR3 comprises 16 residues. The CDR3 DNA reads TGTGCCAGCAGTTCTACAGGGGGCGGCTCCTACAATGAGCAGTTCTTC. Protein sequence: CASSSTGGGSYNEQFF.

The V call is TRBV6-5, the J call TRBJ2-1; 7 positions agree with TRBD2. CDR1 is MNHEY and CDR2 is SVGAGI in the germline V gene. The length of the CDR3 is 14 residues. Trimming at V came to 11 bases and at J to 3 bases, leaving 10 bases not matched to a gene. The chain's CDR3 is CAAGRTGGYNEQFF. The DNA of the CDR3 is TGTGCCGCGGGTAGGACGGGAGGCTACAATGAGCAGTTCTTC.